Sequencing of this TCR beta chain was carried out in a study of T cell responses to AZD1222 COVID-19 vaccine. General study findings and limits: The reported proportion of spike-specific TCRs targeting unmutated variant regions was nearly half.

This CDR3 contains 15 residues. Germline trimming cut 2 bases from V and 0 bases from J; bases unmatched to any gene: 2. The germline V gene encodes CDR1 MNHEY and CDR2 SMNVEV (reference sequence). Clones were read by immunoSEQ multiplex PCR, and TCRdb kept only the in-frame ones, dropping some. Seen here are 85,000 to 110,000 clones, about 90% observed once, and the top ten hold about 5%. In the case of this clone: The antigen is not known.

The chain links TRBV27 to TRBJ2-7, with 9 bases that match TRBD2. This TCR was sampled from an adult in good health. The sample in question was peripheral blood, obtained on day 0 of AZD1222 vaccination. The DNA for the CDR3 is TGTGCCAGCAGTTTAGCGGGACTAGCCTCCTACGAGCAGTACTTC. The encoded protein is CASSLAGLASYEQYF.